The 4 T cell receptor beta chains below all came from one sample that was sequenced in a study of blood T cell repertoires in COVID-19. Sequenced by immunoSEQ multiplex PCR; TCRdb stores in-frame clones only, minus some. The sample shows 240,000 or so clones, 86% of them seen only once. The sample comprised peripheral blood. Receptors originate from a man older than 75 with acute or convalescent COVID-19.

The V call is TRBV4-3, the J call TRBJ1-4; a possible D gene is TRBD1 (5 bases). Germline V lookup: CDR1 LGHNA, CDR2 YSLEER. V gave up 3 bases and J gave up 8 bases, with 19 bases separating them. The CDR3 has 16 amino acids. The CDR3 reads CASSHRRDGFLEKLFF. CDR3 nucleotides: TGCGCCAGCAGCCACCGGCGGGACGGGTTTTTGGAAAAACTGTTTTTT.

This rearrangement joins TRBV27 to TRBJ1-1; the D is unclear. The CDR3 has 13 amino acids. Trimming stripped 6 bases from V and 3 bases from J, with 11 bases between. Looked up from germline, CDR1 is MNHEY and CDR2 is SMNVEV (reference sequence). CDR3 nucleotides: TGTGCCAGCAGAGCACAGCCTTACACTGAAGCTTTCTTT. Translation: CASRAQPYTEAFF.

The rearrangement links TRBV27 to TRBJ2-5, with 7 bases fitting TRBD1. Germline CDR1 and CDR2: MNHEY and SMNVEV (reference sequence). J gave up 5 bases and V 6 bases, and 12 bases lay outside the gene matches. CDR3 length equals 15 residues. The CDR3 loop reads CASRPQGVALETQYF. CDR3 DNA sequence: TGTGCCAGCAGGCCGCAGGGGGTGGCGTTGGAGACCCAGTACTTC.

The chain couples TRBV5-1 to TRBJ2-7; maybe TRBD2 (6 bases). V shed 1 base and J shed 11 bases, with 16 bases lying between them. Germline V CDR1 and CDR2: SGHRS, YFSETQ. The CDR3 loop spans 13 amino acids. Here the CDR3 DNA reads TGCGCCAGCAGCTTGATGGACTCCGGGGAGGAGTACTTC. This gives the protein CASSLMDSGEEYF.